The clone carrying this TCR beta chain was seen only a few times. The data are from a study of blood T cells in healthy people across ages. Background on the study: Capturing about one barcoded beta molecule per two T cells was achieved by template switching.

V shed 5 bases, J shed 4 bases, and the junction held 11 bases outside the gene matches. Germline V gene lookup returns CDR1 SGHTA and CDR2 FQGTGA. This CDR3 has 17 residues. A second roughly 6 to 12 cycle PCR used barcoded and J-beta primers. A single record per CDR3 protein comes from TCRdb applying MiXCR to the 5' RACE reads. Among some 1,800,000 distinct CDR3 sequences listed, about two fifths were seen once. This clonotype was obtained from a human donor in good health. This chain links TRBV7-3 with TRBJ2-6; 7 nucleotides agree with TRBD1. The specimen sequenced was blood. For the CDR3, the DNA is TGTGCCAGCAGCCGGGACAGCCCCCGAACCGGGGCCAACGTCCTGACTTTC. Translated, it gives CASSRDSPRTGANVLTF.